This TCR beta chain was retrieved from a study of T-cell reconstitution after alpha-beta-depleted transplantation in children. V shed 3 bases and J shed 0 bases, with 18 bases lying between them. The CDR3 runs to 18 residues. Germline assignment: CDR1 MNHEY and CDR2 SVGAGI. Unique molecular identifiers were built into the TCRbeta library. TCRdb used MiXCR to reprocess the PCR reads, holding one entry per CDR3 protein. The repertoire holds about 610,000 distinct CDR3 sequences, with over 9.5% as singletons. This clonotype was detected only a few times. The gene calls are TRBV6-5 and TRBJ1-5; D gene unclear. The sequence came from a human donor who donated a stem cell graft to a child with acute myeloid leukemia. Material: PBMCs from the stem cell graft donor, obtained from the stem cell graft. The CDR3: CASSYGQLAWNSNQPQHF. CDR3 DNA sequence: TGTGCCAGCAGTTATGGGCAGTTAGCTTGGAATAGCAATCAGCCCCAGCATTTT.